This is a list of T cell receptor beta chains from one sample in a study of T cells in localized non-small cell lung cancer. Libraries were prepared by immunoSEQ multiplex PCR; TCRdb keeps only in-frame clonotypes and omits some of them. The table lists around 50,000 clones, about nine tenths of them singletons. Specimen: peripheral blood, collected before any cancer treatment. The source is a woman aged 35 to 70 with stage I lung adenocarcinoma. The conserved cysteine and the conserved F or W are not part of the CDR3 here.

V,J,CDR3
TRBV19,TRBJ1-1,ASSIGVNTEAF
TRBV4-2,TRBJ2-1,ASSQGLGRSYNEQF
TRBV18,TRBJ2-5,ASSPPGLAGGQETQY
TRBV2,TRBJ2-7,ASTQGYYEQY
TRBV5-6,TRBJ2-7,ASSPGQGSTYEQY
TRBV11-2,TRBJ2-7,ASSSRRDSSYEQY
TRBV5-4,TRBJ1-2,ASSHLGGNYGYT
TRBV21-1,TRBJ1-5,ASSKGRTGGGYSNQPQH
TRBV6-1,TRBJ2-7,AGDTGGAPYEQY
TRBV19,TRBJ2-4,ASSQQGDKNIQY
TRBV6-1,TRBJ1-1,ASSEGWGHAF
TRBV11-2,TRBJ2-2,ASSLVSGSGTGELF
TRBV5-6,TRBJ1-2,ASSPRGQGGYGYT
TRBV2,TRBJ2-3,ASMSGSTDTQY
TRBV4-1,TRBJ1-1,ASSQDQTETEAF
TRBV7-2,TRBJ1-2,ASKGGPNYGYT
TRBV14,TRBJ2-5,ASSPPGVLRGSAQY
TRBV19,TRBJ2-1,ASSISGGPLNEQF
TRBV7-9,TRBJ1-5,ASSLDIRGPTGKEQPQH
TRBV7-9,TRBJ2-1,ASSPAFGLAAYNEQF
TRBV6-5,TRBJ1-1,ASSYQGVTEAF
TRBV7-2,TRBJ1-5,ASSLSGTGIQPQH
TRBV19,TRBJ2-3,ASRNSGGSTDTQY
TRBV29-1,TRBJ2-5,SVVEGVETQY
TRBV4-3,TRBJ2-6,ASSPSGGRGANVLT
TRBV6-5,TRBJ2-5,ASSYTGHQETQY
TRBV5-8,TRBJ2-7,ASSNRLAGREQY
TRBV29-1,TRBJ2-3,SVEIGQGATDTQY
TRBV5-1,TRBJ1-4,ASSPDPWATNEKLF
TRBV12-2,TRBJ1-1,ASRSNGGATNTEAF
TRBV7-2,TRBJ1-3,ASSLRSGNTIY
TRBV11-2,TRBJ1-2,ASRLGRGLGGYT
TRBV30,TRBJ1-5,AWSAGQGNNQPQH
TRBV5-1,TRBJ1-5,ASRTDGVGDQPQH
TRBV6-1,TRBJ2-1,AYHTGGQYNEQF
TRBV7-2,TRBJ2-1,ASSLAGWGNEQF
TRBV18,TRBJ2-5,ASSRETQY
TRBV30,TRBJ1-5,AWSGGGFNQPQH
TRBV6-1,TRBJ1-4,ASSGDLYREREKLF
TRBV30,TRBJ2-2,AWVGGINTGELF
TRBV19,TRBJ2-7,ASSIGTGLRVYEQY
TRBV19,TRBJ1-5,ASSGTGGNQPQH
TRBV5-1,TRBJ2-7,ASSHSGARYEQY
TRBV28,TRBJ2-7,ASTTRSGQITNYEQY
TRBV25-1,TRBJ1-1,ASSDSGRTEAF
TRBV7-9,TRBJ1-1,ASSWDRATEAF
TRBV9,TRBJ2-2,ASSVAGTANTGELF
TRBV5-1,TRBJ2-7,ASSLGGQVYEQY
TRBV6-5,TRBJ1-6,ASSSGTEGSPLH
TRBV2,TRBJ1-6,ASSEEQLKNSPLH
TRBV13,TRBJ2-2,ASSFGTPNTGELF
TRBV7-6,TRBJ2-1,ASSLAAGGYNEQF
TRBV5-1,TRBJ2-7,ASSPPLDSRPYEQY
TRBV5-1,TRBJ2-1,ASRRASYNEQF
TRBV7-2,TRBJ2-5,ASSSFASQETQY
TRBV2,TRBJ2-4,ASTRTGTRAKNIQY
TRBV29-1,TRBJ2-2,SVEGNEELF
TRBV27,TRBJ1-2,ASSPRDSYGYT